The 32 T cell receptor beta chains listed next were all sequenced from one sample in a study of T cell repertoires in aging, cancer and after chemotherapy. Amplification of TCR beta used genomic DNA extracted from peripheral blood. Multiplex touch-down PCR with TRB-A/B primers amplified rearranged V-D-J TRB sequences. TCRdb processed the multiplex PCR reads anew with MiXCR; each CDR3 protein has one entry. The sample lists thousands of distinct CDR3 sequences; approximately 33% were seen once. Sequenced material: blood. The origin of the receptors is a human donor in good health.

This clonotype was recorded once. The CDR3 protein is CASSLPGEVYNEQFF. The CDR3 coding sequence is TGTGCCAGCAGCTTGCCAGGGGAGGTTTACAATGAGCAGTTCTTC. The chain joins TRBV5-6 to TRBJ2-1, with D perhaps being TRBD1 or TRBD2 (6 bases each). The CDR3 extends over 15 amino acids. Germline V gene sequence: CDR1 SGHDT, CDR2 YYEEEE. The V end lost 1 base, the J end lost 4 bases, and 12 bases lay between the germline ends.

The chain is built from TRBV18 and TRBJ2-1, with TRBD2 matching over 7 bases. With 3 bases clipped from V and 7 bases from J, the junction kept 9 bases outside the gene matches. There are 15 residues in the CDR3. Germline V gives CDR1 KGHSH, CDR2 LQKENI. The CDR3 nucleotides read TGTGCCAGCTCACCCCGGGGGGACGGAGGGAATGAGCAGTTCTTC. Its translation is CASSPRGDGGNEQFF.

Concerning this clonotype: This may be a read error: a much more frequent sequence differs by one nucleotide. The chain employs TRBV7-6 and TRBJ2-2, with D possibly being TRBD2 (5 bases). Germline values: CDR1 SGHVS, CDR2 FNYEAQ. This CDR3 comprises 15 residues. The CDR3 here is CVSSLGSLNTGELFF. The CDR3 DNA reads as TGTGTCAGCAGCTTAGGGAGCTTGAACACCGGGGAGCTGTTTTTT. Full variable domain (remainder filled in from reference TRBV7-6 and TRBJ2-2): GAGVSQSPRYKVTKRGQDVALRCDPISGHVSLYWYRQALGQGPEFLTYFNYEAQQDKSGLPNDRFSAERPEGSISTLTIQRTEQRDSAMYRCVSSLGSLNTGELFFGEGSRLTVL.

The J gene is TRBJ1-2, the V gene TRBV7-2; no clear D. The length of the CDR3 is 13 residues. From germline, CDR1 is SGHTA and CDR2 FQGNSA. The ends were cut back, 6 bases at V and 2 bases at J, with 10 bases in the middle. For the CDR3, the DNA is TGTGCCAGCAGTCGGCCCGGAAACTATGGCTACACCTTC. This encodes CASSRPGNYGYTF.

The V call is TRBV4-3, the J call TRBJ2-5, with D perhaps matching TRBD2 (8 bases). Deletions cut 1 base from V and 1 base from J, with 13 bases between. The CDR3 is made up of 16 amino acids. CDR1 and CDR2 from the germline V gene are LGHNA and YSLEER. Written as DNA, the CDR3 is TGCGCCAGCAGCCAAGGCGGGAGGACAGGCCAAGAGACCCAGTACTTC. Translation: CASSQGGRTGQETQYF.

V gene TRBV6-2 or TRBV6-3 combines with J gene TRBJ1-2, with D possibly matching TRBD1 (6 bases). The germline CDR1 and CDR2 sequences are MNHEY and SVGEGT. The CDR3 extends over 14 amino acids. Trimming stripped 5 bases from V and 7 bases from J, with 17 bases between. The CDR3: CASSRQGTRLGYTF. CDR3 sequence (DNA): TGTGCCAGCAGTCGCCAGGGGACAAGGCTTGGCTACACCTTC.

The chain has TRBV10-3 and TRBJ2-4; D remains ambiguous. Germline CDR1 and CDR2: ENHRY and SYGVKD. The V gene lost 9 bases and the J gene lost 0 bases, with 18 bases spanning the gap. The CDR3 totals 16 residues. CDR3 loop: CAISKGGDQAKNIQYF. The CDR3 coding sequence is TGTGCCATATCAAAGGGTGGGGATCAAGCCAAAAACATTCAGTACTTC.

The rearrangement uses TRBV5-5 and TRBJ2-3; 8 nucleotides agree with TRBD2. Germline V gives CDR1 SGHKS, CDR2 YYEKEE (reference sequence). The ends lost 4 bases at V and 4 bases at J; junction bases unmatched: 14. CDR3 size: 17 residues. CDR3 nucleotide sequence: TGTGCCAGCAGCCAAGAAAGGACCGGGGGGGCCTCAGATACGCAGTATTTT. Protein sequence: CASSQERTGGASDTQYF. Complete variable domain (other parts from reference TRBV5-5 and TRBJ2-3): DAGVTQSPTHLIKTRGQQVTLRCSPISGHKSVSWYQQVLGQGPQFIFQYYEKEERGRGNFPDRFSARQFPNYSSELNVNALLLGDSALYLCASSQERTGGASDTQYFGPGTRLTVL.

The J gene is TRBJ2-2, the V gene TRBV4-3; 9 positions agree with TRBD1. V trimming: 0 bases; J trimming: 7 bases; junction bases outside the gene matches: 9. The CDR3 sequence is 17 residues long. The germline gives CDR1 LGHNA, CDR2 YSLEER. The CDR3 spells CASSQDGGTGLGGELFF. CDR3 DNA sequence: TGCGCCAGCAGCCAAGATGGTGGGACAGGGTTAGGCGGGGAGCTGTTTTTT.

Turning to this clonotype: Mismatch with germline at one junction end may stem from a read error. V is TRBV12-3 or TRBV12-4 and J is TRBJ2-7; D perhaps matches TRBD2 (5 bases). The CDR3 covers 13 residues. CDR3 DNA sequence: TGTACCAGCAGTTTGAGGGTACCCTACGAGCAGTACTTC. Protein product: CTSSLRVPYEQYF.

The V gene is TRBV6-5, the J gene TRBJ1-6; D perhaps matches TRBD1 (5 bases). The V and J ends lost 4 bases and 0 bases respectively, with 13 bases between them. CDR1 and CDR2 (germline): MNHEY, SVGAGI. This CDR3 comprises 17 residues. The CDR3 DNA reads TGTGCCAGCAGTTTTATCCGGGGCAGCTCCTATAATTCACCCCTCCACTTT. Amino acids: CASSFIRGSSYNSPLHF.

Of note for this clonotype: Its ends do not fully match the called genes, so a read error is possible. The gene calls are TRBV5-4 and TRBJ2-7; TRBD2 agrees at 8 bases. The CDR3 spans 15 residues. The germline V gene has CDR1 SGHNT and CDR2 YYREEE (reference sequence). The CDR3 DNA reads TGCGCCAGCAGCTTGGAACTAGCGGAACCCTACGAGCAGTACTTC. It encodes CASSLELAEPYEQYF.

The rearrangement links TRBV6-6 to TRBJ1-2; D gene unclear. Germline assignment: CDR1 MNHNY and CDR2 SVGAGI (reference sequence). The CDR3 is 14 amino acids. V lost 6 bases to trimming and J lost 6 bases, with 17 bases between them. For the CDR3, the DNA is TGTGCCAGCAGCTCCCCGGGCAGAGGCGATGGCTACACCTTC. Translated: CASSSPGRGDGYTF.

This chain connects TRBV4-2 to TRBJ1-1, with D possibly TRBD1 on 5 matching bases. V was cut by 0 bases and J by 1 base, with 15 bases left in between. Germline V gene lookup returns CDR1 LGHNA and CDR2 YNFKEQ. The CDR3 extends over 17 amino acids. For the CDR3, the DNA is TGTGCCAGCAGCCAAGATTACAAGGCAGGGCCGAACACTGAAGCTTTCTTT. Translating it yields CASSQDYKAGPNTEAFF.

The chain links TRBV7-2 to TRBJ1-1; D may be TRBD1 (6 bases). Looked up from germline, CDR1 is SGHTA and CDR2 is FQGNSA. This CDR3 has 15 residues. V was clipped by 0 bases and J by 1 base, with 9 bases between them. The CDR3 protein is CASSLAQGTNTEAFF. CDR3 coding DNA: TGTGCCAGCAGCTTAGCGCAGGGGACGAACACTGAAGCTTTCTTT.

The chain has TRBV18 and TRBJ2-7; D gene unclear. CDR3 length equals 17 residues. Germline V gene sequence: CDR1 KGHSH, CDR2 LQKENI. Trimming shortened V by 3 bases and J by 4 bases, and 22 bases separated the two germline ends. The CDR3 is CASSPPRIGDGEYEQYF. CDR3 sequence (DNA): TGTGCCAGCTCACCCCCTAGGATCGGAGATGGAGAGTACGAGCAGTACTTC.

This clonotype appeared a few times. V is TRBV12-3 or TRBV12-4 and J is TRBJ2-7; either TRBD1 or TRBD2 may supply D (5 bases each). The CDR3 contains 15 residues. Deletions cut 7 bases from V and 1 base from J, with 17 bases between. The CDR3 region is CASTGLQMSSYEQYF. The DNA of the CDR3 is TGTGCCAGCACGGGGCTCCAGATGAGTTCCTACGAGCAGTACTTC.

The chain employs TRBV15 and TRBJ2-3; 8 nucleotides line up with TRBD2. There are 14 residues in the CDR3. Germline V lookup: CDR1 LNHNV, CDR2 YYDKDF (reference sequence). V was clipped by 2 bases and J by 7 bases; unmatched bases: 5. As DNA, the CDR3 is TGTGCCACCAGCAGAAAAGCGGGGGTGAATACGCAGTATTTT. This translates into CATSRKAGVNTQYF.

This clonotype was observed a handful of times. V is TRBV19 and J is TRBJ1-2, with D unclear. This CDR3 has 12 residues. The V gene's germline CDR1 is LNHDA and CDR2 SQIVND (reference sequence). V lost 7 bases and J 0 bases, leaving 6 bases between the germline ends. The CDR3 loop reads CASTESNYGYTF. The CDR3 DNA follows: TGTGCCAGTACAGAATCTAACTATGGCTACACCTTC.

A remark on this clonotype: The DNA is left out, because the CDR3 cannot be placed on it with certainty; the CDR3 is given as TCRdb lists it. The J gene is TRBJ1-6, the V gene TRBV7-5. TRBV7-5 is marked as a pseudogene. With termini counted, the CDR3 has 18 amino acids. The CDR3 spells CISVPEARRVEGDSPLHF.

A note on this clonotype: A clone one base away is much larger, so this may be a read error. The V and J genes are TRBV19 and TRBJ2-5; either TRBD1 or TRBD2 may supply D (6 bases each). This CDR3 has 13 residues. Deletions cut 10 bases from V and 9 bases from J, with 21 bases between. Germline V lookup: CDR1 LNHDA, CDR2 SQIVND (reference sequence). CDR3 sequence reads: CATSDGGRAAQYF. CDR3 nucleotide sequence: TGTGCCACCTCGGATGGGGGGCGGGCGGCCCAGTACTTC. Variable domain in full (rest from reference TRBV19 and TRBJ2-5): DGGITQSPKYLFRKEGQNVTLSCEQNLNHDAMYWYRQDPGQGLRLIYYSQIVNDFQKGDIAEGYSVSREKKESFPLTVTSAQKNPTAFYLCATSDGGRAAQYFGPGTRLLVL.

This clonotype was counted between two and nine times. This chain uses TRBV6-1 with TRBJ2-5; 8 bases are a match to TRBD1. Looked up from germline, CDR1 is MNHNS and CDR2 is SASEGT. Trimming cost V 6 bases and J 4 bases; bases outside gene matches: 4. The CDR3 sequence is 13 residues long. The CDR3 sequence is CASSTGTGETQYF. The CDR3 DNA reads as TGTGCCAGCAGCACAGGGACAGGAGAGACCCAGTACTTC.

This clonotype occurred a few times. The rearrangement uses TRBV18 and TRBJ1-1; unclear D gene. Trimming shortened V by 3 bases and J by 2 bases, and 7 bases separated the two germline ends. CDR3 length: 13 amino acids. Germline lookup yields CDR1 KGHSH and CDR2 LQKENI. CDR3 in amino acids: CASSPTVNTEAFF. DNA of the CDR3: TGTGCCAGCTCACCTACTGTAAACACTGAAGCTTTCTTT. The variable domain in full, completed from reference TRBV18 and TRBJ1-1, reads NAGVMQNPRHLVRRRGQEARLRCSPMKGHSHVYWYRQLPEEGLKFMVYLQKENIIDESGMPKERFSAEFPKEGPSILRIQQVVRGDSAAYFCASSPTVNTEAFFGQGTRLTVV.

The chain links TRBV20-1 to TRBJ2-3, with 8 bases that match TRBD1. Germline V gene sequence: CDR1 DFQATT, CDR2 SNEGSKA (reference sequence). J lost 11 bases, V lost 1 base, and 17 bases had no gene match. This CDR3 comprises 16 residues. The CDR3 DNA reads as TGCAGTGCTAGAGTTTGGGCAGGGGGCGCATCAAAGGGGCAGTATTTT. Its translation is CSARVWAGGASKGQYF.

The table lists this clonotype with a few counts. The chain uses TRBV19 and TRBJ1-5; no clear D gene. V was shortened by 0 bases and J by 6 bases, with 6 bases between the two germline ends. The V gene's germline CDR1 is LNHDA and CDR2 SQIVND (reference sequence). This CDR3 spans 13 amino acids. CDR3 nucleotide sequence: TGTGCCAGTAGTATAGATTTGCGTCAGCCCCAGCATTTT. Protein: CASSIDLRQPQHF.

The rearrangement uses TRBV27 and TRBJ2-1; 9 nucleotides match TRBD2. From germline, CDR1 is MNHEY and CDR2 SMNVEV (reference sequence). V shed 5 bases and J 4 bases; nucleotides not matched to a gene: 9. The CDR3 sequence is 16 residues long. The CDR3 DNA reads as TGTGCCAGCAGTCTGCATAGCGGGGGCTTTTACAATGAGCAGTTCTTC. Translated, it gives CASSLHSGGFYNEQFF.

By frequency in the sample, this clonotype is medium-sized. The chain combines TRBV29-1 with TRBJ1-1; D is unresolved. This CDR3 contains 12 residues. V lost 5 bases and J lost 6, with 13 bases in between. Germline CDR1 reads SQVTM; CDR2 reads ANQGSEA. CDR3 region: CSVLTNGAEAFF. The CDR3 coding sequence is TGCAGCGTTTTGACTAACGGGGCTGAAGCTTTCTTT. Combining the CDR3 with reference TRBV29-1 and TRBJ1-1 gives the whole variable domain SAVISQKPSRDICQRGTSLTIQCQVDSQVTMMFWYRQQPGQSLTLIATANQGSEATYESGFVIDKFPISRPNLTFSTLTVSNMSPEDSSIYLCSVLTNGAEAFFGQGTRLTVV.

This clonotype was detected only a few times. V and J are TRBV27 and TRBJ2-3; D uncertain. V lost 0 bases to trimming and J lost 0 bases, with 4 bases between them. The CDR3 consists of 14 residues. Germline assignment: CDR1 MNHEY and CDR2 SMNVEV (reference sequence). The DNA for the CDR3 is TGTGCCAGCAGTTTATCCGGCAGCACAGATACGCAGTATTTT. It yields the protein CASSLSGSTDTQYF.

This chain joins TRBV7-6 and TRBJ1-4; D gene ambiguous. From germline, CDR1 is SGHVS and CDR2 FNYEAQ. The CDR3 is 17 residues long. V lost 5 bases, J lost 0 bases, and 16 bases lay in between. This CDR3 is CASSLRWGTATNEKLFF. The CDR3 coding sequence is TGTGCCAGCAGCCTTAGGTGGGGAACCGCAACTAATGAAAAACTGTTTTTT. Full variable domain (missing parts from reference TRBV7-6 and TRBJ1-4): GAGVSQSPRYKVTKRGQDVALRCDPISGHVSLYWYRQALGQGPEFLTYFNYEAQQDKSGLPNDRFSAERPEGSISTLTIQRTEQRDSAMYRCASSLRWGTATNEKLFFGSGTQLSVL.

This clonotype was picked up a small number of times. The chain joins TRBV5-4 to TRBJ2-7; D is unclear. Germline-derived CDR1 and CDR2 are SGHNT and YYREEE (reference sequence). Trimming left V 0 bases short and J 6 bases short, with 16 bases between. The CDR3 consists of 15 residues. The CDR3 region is CASSLATDVISEQYF. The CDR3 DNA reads TGTGCCAGCAGCTTGGCGACCGACGTCATTAGCGAGCAGTACTTC.

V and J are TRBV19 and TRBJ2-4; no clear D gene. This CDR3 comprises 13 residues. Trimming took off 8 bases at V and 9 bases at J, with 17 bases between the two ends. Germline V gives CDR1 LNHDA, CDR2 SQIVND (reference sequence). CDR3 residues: CASSERLLRIQYF. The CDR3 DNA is TGTGCCAGTTCGGAGCGCCTCCTGCGCATTCAGTACTTC.

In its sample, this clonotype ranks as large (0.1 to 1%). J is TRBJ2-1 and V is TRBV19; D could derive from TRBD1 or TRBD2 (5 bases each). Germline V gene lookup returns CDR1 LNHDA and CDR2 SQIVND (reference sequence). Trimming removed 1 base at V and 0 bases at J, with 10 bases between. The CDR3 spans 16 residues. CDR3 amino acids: CASSIGWGSSYNEQFF. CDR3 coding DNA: TGTGCCAGTAGTATAGGTTGGGGGTCCTCCTACAATGAGCAGTTCTTC.